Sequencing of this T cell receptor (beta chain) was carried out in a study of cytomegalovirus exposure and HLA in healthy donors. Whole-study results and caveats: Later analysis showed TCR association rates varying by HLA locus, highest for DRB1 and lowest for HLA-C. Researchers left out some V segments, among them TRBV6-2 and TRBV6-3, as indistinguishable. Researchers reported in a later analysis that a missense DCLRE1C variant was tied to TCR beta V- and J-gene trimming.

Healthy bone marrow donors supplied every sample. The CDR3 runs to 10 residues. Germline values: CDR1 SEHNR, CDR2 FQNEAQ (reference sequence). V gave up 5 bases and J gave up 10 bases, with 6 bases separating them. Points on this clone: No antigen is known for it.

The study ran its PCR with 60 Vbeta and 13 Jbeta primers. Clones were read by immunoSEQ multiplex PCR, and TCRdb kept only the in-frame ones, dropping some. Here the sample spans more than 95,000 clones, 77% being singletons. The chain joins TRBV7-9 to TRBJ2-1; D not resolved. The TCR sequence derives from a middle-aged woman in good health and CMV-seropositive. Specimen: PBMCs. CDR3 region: CASSSREQFF. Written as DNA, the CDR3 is TGTGCCAGCAGCAGCAGGGAGCAGTTCTTC. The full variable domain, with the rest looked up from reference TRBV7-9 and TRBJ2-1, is DTGVSQNPRHKITKRGQNVTFRCDPISEHNRLYWYRQTLGQGPEFLTYFQNEAQLEKSRLLSDRFSAERPKGSFSTLEIQRTEQGDSAMYLCASSSREQFFGPGTRLTVL.